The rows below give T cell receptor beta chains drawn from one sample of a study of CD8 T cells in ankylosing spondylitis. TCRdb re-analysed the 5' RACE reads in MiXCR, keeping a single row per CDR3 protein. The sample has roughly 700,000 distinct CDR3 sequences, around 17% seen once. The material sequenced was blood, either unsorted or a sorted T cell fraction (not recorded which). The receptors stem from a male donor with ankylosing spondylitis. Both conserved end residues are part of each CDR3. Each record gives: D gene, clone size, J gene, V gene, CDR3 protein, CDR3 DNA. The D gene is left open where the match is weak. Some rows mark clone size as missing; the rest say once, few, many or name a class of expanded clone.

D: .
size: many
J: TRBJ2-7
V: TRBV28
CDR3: CASSLGMGGGNGEQYF
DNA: .

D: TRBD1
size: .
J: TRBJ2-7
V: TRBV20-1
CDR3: CSATTTGTGVYEQYF
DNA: TGCAGTGCTACAACTACCGGGACAGGGGTTTACGAGCAGTACTTC

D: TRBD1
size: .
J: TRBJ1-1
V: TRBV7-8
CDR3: CASSLATGGLTEAFF
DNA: TGTGCCAGCAGCTTAGCTACAGGGGGCTTAACTGAAGCTTTCTTT

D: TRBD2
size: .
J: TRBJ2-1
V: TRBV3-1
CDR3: CASSRWAGGTYNEQFF
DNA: TGTGCCAGCAGCCGCTGGGCGGGGGGTACCTACAATGAGCAGTTCTTC

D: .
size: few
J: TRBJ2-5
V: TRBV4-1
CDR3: CASSQDGSPGAGTQYF
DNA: TGCGCCAGCAGCCAAGATGGATCTCCGGGAGCTGGGACCCAGTACTTC

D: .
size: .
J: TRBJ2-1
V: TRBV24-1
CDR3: CATSDRAGELGEQFF
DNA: TGTGCCACCAGTGATCGGGCAGGCGAATTGGGTGAGCAGTTCTTC

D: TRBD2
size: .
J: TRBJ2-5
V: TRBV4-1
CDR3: CASSPFPRTSGRSGVLTQYF
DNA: TGCGCCAGCAGCCCCTTTCCACGGACTAGCGGGAGGTCCGGGGTTTTGACCCAGTACTTC

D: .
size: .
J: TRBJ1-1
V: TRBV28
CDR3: CASSLQGEDAFF
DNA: TGTGCCAGCAGCTTACAGGGAGAGGACGCTTTCTTT

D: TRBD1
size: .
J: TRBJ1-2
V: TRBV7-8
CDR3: CASSPQGASYGYTF
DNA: TGTGCCAGCAGCCCACAGGGGGCAAGCTATGGCTACACCTTC

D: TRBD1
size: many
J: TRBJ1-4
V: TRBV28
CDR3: CASSRRQGFAKLFF
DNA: TGTGCCAGCAGTCGTAGACAGGGGTTTGCAAAACTGTTTTTT

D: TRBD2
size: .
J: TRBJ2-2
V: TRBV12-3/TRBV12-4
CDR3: CASSLSRTSGGILGELFF
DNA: TGTGCCAGCAGTTTATCTCGGACTAGCGGGGGGATATTGGGGGAGCTGTTTTTT

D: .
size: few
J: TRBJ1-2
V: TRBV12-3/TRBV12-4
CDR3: CASSLPKGGLNYGYTF
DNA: TGTGCCAGCAGTCTCCCGAAAGGGGGTCTGAACTATGGCTACACCTTC

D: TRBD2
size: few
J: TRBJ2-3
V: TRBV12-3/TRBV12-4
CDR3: CASSPPRGDLTDTQYF
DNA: TGTGCCAGCAGCCCCCCCCGGGGGGACCTCACAGATACGCAGTATTTT

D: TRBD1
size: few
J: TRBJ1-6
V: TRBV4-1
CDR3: CASSQGGDRVFSPLHF
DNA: TGCGCCAGCAGCCAAGGAGGGGACAGGGTATTTTCACCCCTCCACTTT

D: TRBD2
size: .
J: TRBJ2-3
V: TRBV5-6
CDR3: CASSPFGAGLAGAADTQYF
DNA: TGTGCCAGCAGCCCCTTTGGGGCTGGACTAGCGGGGGCGGCAGATACGCAGTATTTT

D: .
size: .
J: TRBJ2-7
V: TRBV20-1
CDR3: CSASQGQAYEQYF
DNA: TGCAGTGCTAGTCAGGGACAAGCCTACGAGCAGTACTTC

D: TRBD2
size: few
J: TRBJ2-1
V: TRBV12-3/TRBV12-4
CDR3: CASSLVAGGEFF
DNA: TGTGCCAGCAGTTTAGTGGCGGGAGGGGAGTTCTTC

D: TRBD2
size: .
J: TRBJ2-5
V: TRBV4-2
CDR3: CASSPELAGAQETQYF
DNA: TGTGCCAGCAGCCCCGAACTAGCGGGGGCCCAAGAGACCCAGTACTTC

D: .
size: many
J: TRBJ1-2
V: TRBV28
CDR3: CASSLWGKEDGYTF
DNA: TGTGCCAGCAGTTTGTGGGGGAAGGAAGATGGCTACACCTTC

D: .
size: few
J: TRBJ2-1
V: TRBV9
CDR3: CASSVFTRGLYEQFF
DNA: TGTGCCAGCAGCGTATTCACAAGGGGGTTGTATGAGCAGTTCTTC

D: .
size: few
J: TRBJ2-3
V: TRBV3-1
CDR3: CASSQDTGTDTQYF
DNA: TGTGCCAGCAGCCAAGATACAGGCACAGATACGCAGTATTTT

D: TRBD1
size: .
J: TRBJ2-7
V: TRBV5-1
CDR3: CASSVTGDYEQYF
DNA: TGCGCCAGCAGCGTGACAGGGGACTACGAGCAGTACTTC